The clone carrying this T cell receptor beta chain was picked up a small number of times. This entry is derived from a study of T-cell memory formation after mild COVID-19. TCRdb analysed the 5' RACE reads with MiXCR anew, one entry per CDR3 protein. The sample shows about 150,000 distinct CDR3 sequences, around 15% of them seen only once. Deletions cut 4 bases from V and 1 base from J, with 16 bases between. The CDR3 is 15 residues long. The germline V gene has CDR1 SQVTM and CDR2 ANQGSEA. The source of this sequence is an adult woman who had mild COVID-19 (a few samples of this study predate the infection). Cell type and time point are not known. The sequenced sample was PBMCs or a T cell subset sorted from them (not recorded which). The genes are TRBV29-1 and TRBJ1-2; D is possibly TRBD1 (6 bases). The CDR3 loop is CSVGGTTGLNYGYTF. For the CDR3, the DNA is TGCAGCGTTGGGGGGACGACAGGACTTAACTATGGCTACACCTTC. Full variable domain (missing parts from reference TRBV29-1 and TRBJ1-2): SAVISQKPSRDICQRGTSLTIQCQVDSQVTMMFWYRQQPGQSLTLIATANQGSEATYESGFVIDKFPISRPNLTFSTLTVSNMSPEDSSIYLCSVGGTTGLNYGYTFGSGTRLTVV.